The 10 T cell receptor beta chains presented below share a single source sample, sequenced in a study of PD-L1 blockade in urothelial cancer. Assay used: immunoSEQ multiplex PCR; TCRdb lists only in-frame clones, some missing. The repertoire includes some 60,000 clones, about 82% of them detected once, and roughly 2.8% sits in the top ten. Sequencing used PBMCs, obtained around atezolizumab (anti-PD-L1) treatment. The origin of the receptors is a man aged 50 or older with urothelial cancer.

This chain joins TRBV28 and TRBJ2-1; 9 positions agree with TRBD2. Germline V CDR1 and CDR2: MDHEN, SYDVKM. With 6 bases clipped from V and 9 bases from J, the junction kept 9 bases outside the gene matches. The CDR3 is made up of 14 amino acids. The CDR3 region has the DNA TGTGCCAGCAGCAGCGGGGGGACGCAAATTGAGCAGTTCTTC. This sequence encodes CASSSGGTQIEQFF. Looking up the rest from reference TRBV28 and TRBJ2-1 gives the full variable domain: DVKVTQSSRYLVKRTGEKVFLECVQDMDHENMFWYRQDPGLGLRLIYFSYDVKMKEKGDIPEGYSVSREKKERFSLILESASTNQTSMYLCASSSGGTQIEQFFGPGTRLTVL.

The chain employs TRBV9 and TRBJ2-2; TRBD2 is a possible D gene (6 bases). The CDR3 is made up of 13 amino acids. V lost 1 base and J 8 bases, leaving 9 bases between the germline ends. CDR1 is SGDLS, CDR2 YYNGEE, per germline. CDR3 nucleotide sequence: TGTGCCAGCAGCGTACGGGGGACGGGGGAGCTGTTTTTT. Protein sequence: CASSVRGTGELFF.

The chain links TRBV9 to TRBJ2-1; D uncertain. The germline CDR1 and CDR2 sequences are SGDLS and YYNGEE. The V gene lost 1 base and the J gene lost 3 bases, with 8 bases spanning the gap. The CDR3 extends over 14 amino acids. The CDR3 region has the DNA TGTGCCAGCAGCGTAACTCATTTCTACAATGAGCAGTTCTTC. Translation: CASSVTHFYNEQFF.

The V gene is TRBV5-1, the J gene TRBJ2-7, with 7 bases aligning to TRBD1. The CDR3 sequence is 13 residues long. After removal of 2 bases from V and 6 bases from J, the junction contained 5 bases not matched to a gene. Germline V gene data show CDR1 as SGHRS and CDR2 as YFSETQ. The CDR3 is CASSFDRVSEQYF. For the CDR3, the DNA is TGCGCCAGCAGCTTTGACAGGGTGAGCGAGCAGTACTTC.

The rearrangement uses TRBV2 and TRBJ2-7; TRBD2 matches 7 bases. The CDR3 runs to 13 residues. Trimming at V came to 8 bases and at J to 6 bases, leaving 10 bases not matched to a gene. The germline gives CDR1 SNHLY, CDR2 FYNNEI. CDR3 DNA: TGTGCCAGCCTTATCTCGGGGGGATCCGAGCAGTACTTC. It translates to CASLISGGSEQYF.

This chain's CDR3 is CASSSSVNEQFF. The DNA for the CDR3 is TGTGCCAGCAGCTCCTCAGTAAATGAGCAGTTCTTC. The gene calls are TRBV7-6 and TRBJ2-1; D gene uncertain. Germline V gene lookup returns CDR1 SGHVS and CDR2 FNYEAQ. Trimming stripped 4 bases from V and 7 bases from J, with 8 bases between. CDR3 size: 12 residues.

The rearrangement joins TRBV27 to TRBJ1-1, with 10 bases fitting TRBD1. J was trimmed by 3 bases and V by 6 bases; bases with no gene match: 10. CDR3 length equals 16 residues. In germline, CDR1 is MNHEY, CDR2 SMNVEV (reference sequence). Here the CDR3 reads CASRPDRGRRDTEAFF. The DNA of the CDR3 is TGTGCCAGCAGGCCCGACAGGGGGCGTAGGGACACTGAAGCTTTCTTT.

The chain combines TRBV6-1 with TRBJ2-4; no clear D gene. CDR1 MNHNS and CDR2 SASEGT come from the germline V gene. The CDR3 has 14 amino acids. Trimming pared 3 bases from V and 0 bases from J, leaving 6 bases between. CDR3 loop: CASSDPLAKNIQYF. CDR3 DNA: TGTGCCAGCAGTGACCCCCTAGCCAAAAACATTCAGTACTTC.

The chain couples TRBV2 to TRBJ1-4; TRBD1 matches 7 bases. V shed 5 bases and J 3 bases; nucleotides not matched to a gene: 6. The CDR3 sequence is 15 residues long. In germline, CDR1 is SNHLY, CDR2 FYNNEI. The CDR3: CASSPQGVSNEKLFF. The DNA of the CDR3 is TGTGCCAGCAGTCCCCAGGGGGTCTCTAATGAAAAACTGTTTTTT.

The rearrangement uses TRBV2 and TRBJ1-5; tentatively, D is TRBD1 (6 bases). Trimming took off 4 bases at V and 7 bases at J, with 11 bases between the two ends. Germline CDR1 SNHLY, CDR2 FYNNEI. The CDR3 extends over 13 amino acids. CDR3 sequence: CASSAGEGQPQHF. As DNA, the CDR3 is TGTGCCAGCAGTGCAGGGGAGGGGCAGCCCCAGCATTTT.